This T cell receptor (beta chain) was sequenced in a study of blood T cells in healthy people across ages. A few counts support this clonotype. A sample-barcoded 5' primer and a J-beta primer mix were used in a second PCR of about 7 to 12 cycles. TCRdb re-analysed the 5' RACE reads in MiXCR, keeping a single row per CDR3 protein. The repertoire holds about 680,000 distinct CDR3 sequences, over 45% seen once, with 25% to 35% in the top ten. The germline V gene has CDR1 KGHSH and CDR2 LQKENI. This CDR3 spans 15 amino acids. V was shortened by 0 bases and J by 11 bases, with 19 bases between the two germline ends.

Sequenced input: blood. This TCR derives from a woman between 55 and 75 years old in good health. This sequence joins TRBV18 and TRBJ2-5; D ambiguous. The CDR3 DNA follows: TGTGCCAGCTCACCACCGGTTGATCCCGGTGGAGAGCAGTACTTC. Its translation is CASSPPVDPGGEQYF.